The 3 T cell receptor beta chains given below trace back to one sample, sequenced in a study of blood T cell repertoires in COVID-19. Sequencing was performed with immunoSEQ multiplex PCR; in TCRdb, only in-frame clones are kept and a portion is missing. The sample contains around 500,000 clones, 88% of which appear only once. The material sequenced was PBMCs or T cells enriched from blood (not recorded which). The receptors stem from a woman in her thirties or forties who had recovered from COVID-19.

The V and J genes are TRBV19 and TRBJ2-3; 9 nucleotides line up with TRBD2. The CDR3 is made up of 15 amino acids. Germline CDR1 LNHDA, CDR2 SQIVND (reference sequence). Trimming removed 8 bases from V and 2 bases from J; junction bases left unmatched: 8. The DNA of the CDR3 is TGTGCCAGTTCCCAAGCGGGGGGAACCACAGATACGCAGTATTTT. Its translation is CASSQAGGTTDTQYF.

The chain couples TRBV27 to TRBJ2-5; the D gene is possibly TRBD2 (6 bases). Trimming took off 0 bases at V and 5 bases at J, with 19 bases between the two ends. CDR1 and CDR2 from the germline V gene are MNHEY and SMNVEV (reference sequence). The CDR3 consists of 17 residues. This CDR3 reads CASSLSPTRAGRETQYF. The CDR3 coding sequence is TGTGCCAGCAGTTTATCTCCGACTAGAGCCGGCCGGGAGACCCAGTACTTC.

To note about this clone: Additional DNA sequences in this sample encode the identical CDR3. This sequence joins TRBV19 and TRBJ1-3; D unclear. Germline lookup yields CDR1 LNHDA and CDR2 SQIVND (reference sequence). V dropped 3 bases and J dropped 2 bases, with 8 bases sitting between them. The CDR3 has 14 amino acids. CDR3 in DNA: TGTGCCAGTAGTATTCGGGTAGCTGGAAACACCATATATTTT. This sequence encodes CASSIRVAGNTIYF. Using reference TRBV19 and TRBJ1-3 for the parts outside the CDR3, the full variable domain is DGGITQSPKYLFRKEGQNVTLSCEQNLNHDAMYWYRQDPGQGLRLIYYSQIVNDFQKGDIAEGYSVSREKKESFPLTVTSAQKNPTAFYLCASSIRVAGNTIYFGEGSWLTVV.